This T cell receptor beta chain was identified during a study of blood T cell repertoires in COVID-19. Germline CDR1 DFQATT, CDR2 SNEGSKA (reference sequence). After removal of 3 bases from V and 4 bases from J, the junction contained 14 bases not matched to a gene. This CDR3 has 17 residues. Original data processing: Counts of nucleated cells, estimated from reference gene primer amplification, were obtained. Here immunoSEQ multiplex PCR was the method, and the copy in TCRdb shows in-frame clones only, minus some. The V and J calls and clone size were taken over from that table, and D and trimming were inferred from the DNA. This table holds tens of thousands of clones, more than 75% found once.

This sequence originates from a human donor in a cohort sampled during active COVID-19. The rearrangement links TRBV20-1 to TRBJ2-1; 8 positions agree with TRBD2. The sequencing sample was made of peripheral blood. The CDR3 here is CSASKLAALEGYNEQFF. In nucleotides, the CDR3 is TGCAGTGCTAGTAAACTAGCGGCTCTGGAGGGGTACAATGAGCAGTTCTTC.